This T cell receptor (beta chain) is drawn from a study of blood T cell repertoires in COVID-19. The count of this clone is one. The assay was immunoSEQ multiplex PCR, and TCRdb's table has in-frame clones only and misses some. The sample lists over 250,000 clones; 80% to 90% were seen once. Sequenced input: PBMCs or T cells enriched from blood (not recorded which). The clonotype comes from a young woman who had recovered from COVID-19.

In DNA, the CDR3 is TGTGCCAGCAGTTTCAGGGTGAATCAGCCCCAGCATTTT. It codes for CASSFRVNQPQHF. The chain has TRBV7-8 and TRBJ1-5; TRBD1 is a possible D gene (5 bases). V dropped 6 bases and J dropped 4 bases, with 10 bases sitting between them. The CDR3 loop spans 13 amino acids. Germline lookup yields CDR1 SGHVS and CDR2 FQNEAQ.